Sequencing of this T cell receptor beta chain was carried out in a study of OX40 agonist ivuxolimab in advanced cancers. Study context: People in dose escalation had one of these cancers: hepatocellular carcinoma, melanoma, renal cell or head and neck cancer. Males comprised approximately 84% of the group, whose mean age was about 60 years (range about 20 to 79).

The CDR3 loop spans 13 amino acids. The germline gives CDR1 PRHDT, CDR2 FYEKMQ (reference sequence). V was clipped by 6 bases and J by 8 bases, with 14 bases between them. The table came from immunoSEQ multiplex PCR; TCRdb's copy has only in-frame clones and leaves some out. Here the sample spans 40,000 to 45,000 clones, 81% being singletons. About this clone itself: Its antigen remains unknown.

Study outcomes and limitations: Expanded peripheral T cell antigen specificity was not determined. Individuals who were partial responders at 0.1-3.0 mg/kg had clonal expansion that ranked among the lowest.

The clonotype originates from an adult with an advanced solid tumor such as melanoma, head and neck, liver or kidney cancer. The source material was CD4+ or CD8+ T cells sorted from blood, sampled in a trial of the OX40 agonist ivuxolimab. The chain joins TRBV13 to TRBJ2-4; D call uncertain. CDR3 coding DNA: TGTGCCAGCAGATCTGAGTTGCAGGACATTCAGTACTTC. As protein: CASRSELQDIQYF.